This T cell receptor (beta chain) stems from a study of regulatory T cells in long-lasting Graves disease. In the case of this clonotype: Its antigen is currently unknown.

iRepertoire HTBI primers and Arm-PCR of CDR3 regions built TCR beta libraries. In TCRdb, the multiplex PCR reads were re-called with MiXCR into one record per CDR3 protein. The data contain about 660,000 distinct CDR3 sequences, about 32% of them singletons. Germline V gene data show CDR1 as SGHTA and CDR2 as FQGTGA. V trimming: 5 bases; J trimming: 6 bases; junction bases outside the gene matches: 7. The CDR3 contains 13 residues. Points from the study as a whole: Persistent disease favored TRBV28, TRBJ1-2 and TRBJ2-5. Public clonotype sharing was higher in persistent than newly diagnosed patients.

Time point indicated: persistent/refractory GD, antithyroid drugs over 5 years with positive TRAb. RNA isolated from PBMCs was used to make the TCR library. This clonotype was sampled from a female donor with Graves disease. The V and J genes are TRBV7-3 and TRBJ2-7, with 7 bases aligning to TRBD1. Sequencing was performed on peripheral blood mononuclear cells (PBMCs), taken when the disease was refractory, from a patient treated with antithyroid drugs. The CDR3 sequence is CASSRDSISEQYF. The CDR3 nucleotides are TGTGCCAGCAGCCGGGACAGCATATCCGAGCAGTACTTC. Based on the CDR3 plus reference TRBV7-3 and TRBJ2-7, the full variable domain is GAGVSQTPSNKVTEKGKYVELRCDPISGHTALYWYRQSLGQGPEFLIYFQGTGAADDSGLPNDRFFAVRPEGSVSTLKIQRTERGDSAVYLCASSRDSISEQYFGPGTRLTVT.